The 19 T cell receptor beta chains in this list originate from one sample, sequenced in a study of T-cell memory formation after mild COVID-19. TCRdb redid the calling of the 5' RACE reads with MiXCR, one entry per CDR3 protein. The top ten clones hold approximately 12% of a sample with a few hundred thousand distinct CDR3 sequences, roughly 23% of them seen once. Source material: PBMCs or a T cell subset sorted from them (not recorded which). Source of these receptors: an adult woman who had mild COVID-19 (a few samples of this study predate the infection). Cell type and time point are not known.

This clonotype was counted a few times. As DNA, the CDR3 is TGTGCCAGCAGACCGGGACTCCTCTCTGGGGCCAACGTCCTGACTTTC. This codes for CASRPGLLSGANVLTF. The rearrangement uses TRBV3-1 and TRBJ2-6; D possibly corresponds to TRBD2 (6 bases). The CDR3 loop spans 16 amino acids. V was pared by 6 bases and J by 0 bases, with 12 bases between. Germline V gene lookup returns CDR1 LGHDT and CDR2 YNNKEL (reference sequence).

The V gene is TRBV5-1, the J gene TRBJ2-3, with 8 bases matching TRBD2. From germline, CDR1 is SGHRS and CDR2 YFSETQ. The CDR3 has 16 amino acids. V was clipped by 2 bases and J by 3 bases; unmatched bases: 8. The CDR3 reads CASSLRAGEGTDTQYF. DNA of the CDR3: TGCGCCAGCAGCTTAAGAGCGGGGGAGGGAACAGATACGCAGTATTTT. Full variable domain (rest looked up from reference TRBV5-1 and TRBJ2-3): KAGVTQTPRYLIKTRGQQVTLSCSPISGHRSVSWYQQTPGQGLQFLFEYFSETQRNKGNFPGRFSGRQFSNSRSEMNVSTLELGDSALYLCASSLRAGEGTDTQYFGPGTRLTVL.

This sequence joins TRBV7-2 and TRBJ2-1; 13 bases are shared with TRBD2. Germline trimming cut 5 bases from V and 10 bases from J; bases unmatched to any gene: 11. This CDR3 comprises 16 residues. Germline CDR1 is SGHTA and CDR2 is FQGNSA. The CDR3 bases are TGTGCCAGCAGCGCCGACCGACTAGCGGGGGGAAGGGAGCAGTTCTTC. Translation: CASSADRLAGGREQFF.

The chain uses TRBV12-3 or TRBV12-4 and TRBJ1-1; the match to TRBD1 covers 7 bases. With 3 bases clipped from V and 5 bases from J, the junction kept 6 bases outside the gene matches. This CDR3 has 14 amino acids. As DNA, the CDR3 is TGTGCCAGCAGTTTTTCGACAGGGTCGACTGAAGCTTTCTTT. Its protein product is CASSFSTGSTEAFF.

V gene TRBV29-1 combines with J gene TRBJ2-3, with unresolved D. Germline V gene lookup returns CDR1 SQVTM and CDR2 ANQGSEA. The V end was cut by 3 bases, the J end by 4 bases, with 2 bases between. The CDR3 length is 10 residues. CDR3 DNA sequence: TGCAGCGTTGAGGCAGATACGCAGTATTTT. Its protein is CSVEADTQYF.

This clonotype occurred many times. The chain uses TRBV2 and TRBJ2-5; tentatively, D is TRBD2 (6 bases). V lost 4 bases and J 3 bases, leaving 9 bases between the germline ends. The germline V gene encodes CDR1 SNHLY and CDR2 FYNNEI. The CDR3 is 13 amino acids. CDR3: CASSGDWEETQYF. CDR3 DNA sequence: TGTGCCAGCAGTGGGGACTGGGAAGAGACCCAGTACTTC. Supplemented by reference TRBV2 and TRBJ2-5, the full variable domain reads EPEVTQTPSHQVTQMGQEVILRCVPISNHLYFYWYRQILGQKVEFLVSFYNNEISEKSEIFDDQFSVERPDGSNFTLKIRSTKLEDSAMYFCASSGDWEETQYFGPGTRLLVL.

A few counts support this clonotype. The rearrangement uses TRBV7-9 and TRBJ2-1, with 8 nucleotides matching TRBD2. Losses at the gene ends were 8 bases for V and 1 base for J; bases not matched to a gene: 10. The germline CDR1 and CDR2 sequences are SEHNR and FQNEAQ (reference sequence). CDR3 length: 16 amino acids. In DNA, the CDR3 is TGTGCCAGCCGCCCTCGCCGGGGGGGATCCTACAATGAGCAGTTCTTC. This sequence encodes CASRPRRGGSYNEQFF.

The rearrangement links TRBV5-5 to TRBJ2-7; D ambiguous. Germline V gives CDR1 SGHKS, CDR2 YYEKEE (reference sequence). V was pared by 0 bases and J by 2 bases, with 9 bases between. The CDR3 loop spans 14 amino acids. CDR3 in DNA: TGTGCCAGCAGCTTGGAAGGGTTAGCCTACGAGCAGTACTTC. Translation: CASSLEGLAYEQYF. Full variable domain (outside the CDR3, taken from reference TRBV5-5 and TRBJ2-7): DAGVTQSPTHLIKTRGQQVTLRCSPISGHKSVSWYQQVLGQGPQFIFQYYEKEERGRGNFPDRFSARQFPNYSSELNVNALLLGDSALYLCASSLEGLAYEQYFGPGTRLTVT.

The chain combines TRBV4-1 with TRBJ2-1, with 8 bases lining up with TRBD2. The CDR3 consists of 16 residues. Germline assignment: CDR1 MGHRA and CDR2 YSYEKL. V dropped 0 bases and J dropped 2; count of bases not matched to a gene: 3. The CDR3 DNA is TGCGCCAGCAGCCAAGATACTAGCGGACCCTACAATGAGCAGTTCTTC. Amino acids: CASSQDTSGPYNEQFF.

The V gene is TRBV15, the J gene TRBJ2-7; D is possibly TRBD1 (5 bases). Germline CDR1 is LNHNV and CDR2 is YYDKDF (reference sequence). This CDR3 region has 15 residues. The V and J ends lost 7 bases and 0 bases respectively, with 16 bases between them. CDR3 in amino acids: CATTQGSSGSYEQYF. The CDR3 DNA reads TGTGCCACCACCCAGGGTTCGTCCGGCTCCTACGAGCAGTACTTC.

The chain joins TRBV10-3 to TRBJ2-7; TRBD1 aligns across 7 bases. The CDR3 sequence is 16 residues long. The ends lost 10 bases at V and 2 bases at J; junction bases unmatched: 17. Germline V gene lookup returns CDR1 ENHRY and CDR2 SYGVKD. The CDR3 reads CATSESSQGDPYEQYF. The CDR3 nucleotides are TGTGCCACCAGCGAGAGTAGCCAGGGGGATCCCTACGAGCAGTACTTC.

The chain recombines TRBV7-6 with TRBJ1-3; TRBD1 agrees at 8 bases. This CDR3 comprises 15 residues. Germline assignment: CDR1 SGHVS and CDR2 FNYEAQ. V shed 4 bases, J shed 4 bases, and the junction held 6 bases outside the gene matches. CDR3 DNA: TGTGCCAGCAGCTCGGACAGGGTACCGGGAAACACCATATATTTT. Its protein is CASSSDRVPGNTIYF. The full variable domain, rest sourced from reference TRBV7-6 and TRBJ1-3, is GAGVSQSPRYKVTKRGQDVALRCDPISGHVSLYWYRQALGQGPEFLTYFNYEAQQDKSGLPNDRFSAERPEGSISTLTIQRTEQRDSAMYRCASSSDRVPGNTIYFGEGSWLTVV.

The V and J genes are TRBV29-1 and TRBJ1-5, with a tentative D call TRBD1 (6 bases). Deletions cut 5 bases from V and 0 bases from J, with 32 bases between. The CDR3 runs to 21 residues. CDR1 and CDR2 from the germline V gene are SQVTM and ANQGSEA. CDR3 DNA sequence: TGCAGCGTTTCTCGGTCCCCTTCCGGACAGCCCGGGAATAATAGCAATCAGCCCCAGCATTTT. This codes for CSVSRSPSGQPGNNSNQPQHF.

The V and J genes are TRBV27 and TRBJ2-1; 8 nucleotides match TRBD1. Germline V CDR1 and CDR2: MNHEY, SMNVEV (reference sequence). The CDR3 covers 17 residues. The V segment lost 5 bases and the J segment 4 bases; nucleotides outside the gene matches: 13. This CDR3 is CASSITQIQGVYNEQFF. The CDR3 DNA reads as TGTGCCAGCAGTATAACTCAGATACAGGGGGTTTACAATGAGCAGTTCTTC.

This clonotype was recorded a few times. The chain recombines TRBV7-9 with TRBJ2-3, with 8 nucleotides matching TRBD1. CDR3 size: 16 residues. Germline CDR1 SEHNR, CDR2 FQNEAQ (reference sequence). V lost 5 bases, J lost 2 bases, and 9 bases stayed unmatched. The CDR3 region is CASSRQGQAFTDTQYF. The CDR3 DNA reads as TGTGCCAGCAGCCGGCAGGGACAGGCCTTCACAGATACGCAGTATTTT.

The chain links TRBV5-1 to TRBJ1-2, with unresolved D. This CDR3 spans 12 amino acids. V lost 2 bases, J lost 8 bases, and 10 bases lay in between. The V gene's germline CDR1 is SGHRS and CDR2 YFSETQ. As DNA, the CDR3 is TGCGCCAGCAGCTTCGGGATAGACGGCTACACCTTC. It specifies CASSFGIDGYTF.

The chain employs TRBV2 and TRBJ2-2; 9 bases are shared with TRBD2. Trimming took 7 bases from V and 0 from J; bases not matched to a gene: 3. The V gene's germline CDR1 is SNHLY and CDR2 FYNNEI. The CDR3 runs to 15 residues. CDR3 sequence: CASMEREANTGELFF. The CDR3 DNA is TGTGCCAGCATGGAGCGGGAGGCGAACACCGGGGAGCTGTTTTTT.

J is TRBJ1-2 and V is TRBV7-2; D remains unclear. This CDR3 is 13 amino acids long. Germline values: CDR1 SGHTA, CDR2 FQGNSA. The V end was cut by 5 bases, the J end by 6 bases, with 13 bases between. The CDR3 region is CASSRSRRDGYTF. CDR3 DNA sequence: TGTGCCAGCAGCCGCAGTAGGCGGGATGGCTACACCTTC.

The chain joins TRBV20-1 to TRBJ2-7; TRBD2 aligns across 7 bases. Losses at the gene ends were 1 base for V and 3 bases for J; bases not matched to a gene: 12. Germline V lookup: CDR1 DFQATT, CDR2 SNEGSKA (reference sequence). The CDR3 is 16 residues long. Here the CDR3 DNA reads TGCAGTGCTAGAGGCCCCGCGGGAGAGAAAGGCTACGAGCAGTACTTC. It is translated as CSARGPAGEKGYEQYF.